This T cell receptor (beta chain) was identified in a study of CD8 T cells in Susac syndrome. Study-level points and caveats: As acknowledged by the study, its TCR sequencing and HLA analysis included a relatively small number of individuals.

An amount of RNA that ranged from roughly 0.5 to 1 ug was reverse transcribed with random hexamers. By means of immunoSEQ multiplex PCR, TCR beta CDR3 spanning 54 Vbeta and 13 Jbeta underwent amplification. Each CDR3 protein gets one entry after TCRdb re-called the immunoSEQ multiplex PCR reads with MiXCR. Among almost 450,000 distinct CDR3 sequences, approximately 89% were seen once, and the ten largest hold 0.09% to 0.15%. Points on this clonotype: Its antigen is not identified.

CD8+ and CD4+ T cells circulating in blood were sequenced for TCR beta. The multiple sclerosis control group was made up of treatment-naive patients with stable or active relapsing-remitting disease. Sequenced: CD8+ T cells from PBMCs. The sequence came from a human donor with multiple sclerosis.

The CDR3 coding sequence is TGTGCCAGCAGTGAATTGGAGGACACTGAAGCTTTCTTT. Protein sequence: CASSELEDTEAFF. The gene calls are TRBV25-1 and TRBJ1-1; no clear D. V lost 1 base to trimming and J lost 3 bases, with 6 bases between them. Per germline, CDR1 MGHDK and CDR2 SYGVNS. The CDR3 is 13 amino acids.